These 6 T cell receptor beta chains originate from one sample sequenced in a study of molecular identifiers for immune sequencing clone quantification. TCRdb reanalysed the PCR reads using MiXCR and keeps one entry per CDR3 protein. The sample includes about 68,000 distinct CDR3 sequences, 18% of them seen just once. Sequenced: naive CD8+ T cells from blood, with Jurkat cell RNA spiked in. This sample's subset: FACS-sorted CD8+CD4-CCR7+CD45RA+ naive T cells. The receptors were gathered from a human donor in good health. Some libraries in this study had Jurkat cell RNA spiked in.

A note on this clonotype: Since a much larger clone is just one base distant, this may be a read error. The conserved phenylalanine or tryptophan normally closing the CDR3 is absent here, so this likely arose from a read error. Because the CDR3's place on the DNA is in doubt, the DNA is left out and the CDR3 is given as listed by TCRdb. The chain joins TRBV28 to TRBJ2-5. The V gene's germline CDR1 is MDHEN and CDR2 SYDVKM. The CDR3 has 12 amino acids, counting both end residues. CDR3 in amino acids: CASSKPRADLYL.

There are many counts of this clonotype. The chain uses TRBV21-1 and TRBJ2-5; the table assigns TRBD1, which was not confirmed against the DNA. TRBV21-1 has pseudogene status. The CDR3 is 23 amino acids. DNA of the CDR3: TGTGCCAGCAGCAATTCCTGGAAGGACATTCGGATCCGTGACAGGGGCTTTCAAGAGACCCAGTACTTC. Its protein is CASSNSWKDIRIRDRGFQETQYF.

In its sample, this clonotype was seen many times. V and J are TRBV9 and TRBJ1-1; D gene uncertain. V was pared by 3 bases and J by 4 bases, with 13 bases between. The CDR3 is 14 residues long. The germline V gene has CDR1 SGDLS and CDR2 YYNGEE. For the CDR3, the DNA is TGTGCCAGCAGCGCCGGACCACCCACCACTGAAGCTTTCTTT. As protein: CASSAGPPTTEAFF.

This clonotype was observed many times. The genes are TRBV7-9 and TRBJ2-7, with 7 nucleotides matching TRBD1. Looked up from germline, CDR1 is SEHNR and CDR2 is FQNEAQ (reference sequence). V trimming: 5 bases; J trimming: 3 bases; junction bases outside the gene matches: 7. CDR3 length: 14 residues. CDR3 amino acids: CASSPGTAVYEQYF. The CDR3 DNA follows: TGTGCCAGCAGCCCCGGGACAGCCGTCTACGAGCAGTACTTC.

As to this clonotype: This may stem from a read error, because a much larger clone lies one nucleotide away. J is TRBJ1-2 and V is TRBV13; D remains ambiguous. Per the germline V gene, CDR1 is PRHDT and CDR2 is FYEKMQ (reference sequence). There are 14 residues in the CDR3. CDR3 in DNA: TGTGCCAGCAGCCCGAGAGGGAGCCTTTATAGCTACGCCTTC. Its translation is CASSPRGSLYSYAF.

This clonotype has at least ten counts. The chain uses TRBV7-6 and TRBJ2-7; 11 positions match TRBD2. The trim removed 1 base at V and 4 bases at J, leaving 3 bases unmatched. CDR1 is SGHVS and CDR2 is FNYEAQ in the germline V gene. The CDR3 has 15 amino acids. The CDR3 DNA reads as TGTGCCAGCAGCTTAGAACTAGCGGGAGCTTACGAGCAGTACTTC. Translation gives CASSLELAGAYEQYF.